This T cell receptor (beta chain) was documented in a study of regulatory T cells. General study points: Hydrophobic residues at CDR3 positions 6 and 7 were enriched in conventional CD4+ T cells of CD3G-deficient patients.

Amplification used 52 TRBV primers and 13 TRBJ primers. Generated by immunoSEQ multiplex PCR, the TCRdb table keeps only in-frame clones and is missing some. The sample has fewer than 20,000 clones, more than 65% seen once. This clone showed up just once. Its matching antigen is unknown. Deletions cut 0 bases from V and 6 bases from J, with 9 bases between. CDR1 and CDR2 (germline): MDHEN, SYDVKM. The CDR3 runs to 15 residues. Sequenced input: conventional CD4+ T cells sorted from blood. The V and J genes are TRBV28 and TRBJ1-6; no clear D. The receptor was isolated from a person aged 25-39 years with CD3G deficiency. CDR3 sequence: CASSLWGRSNSPLHF. The CDR3 DNA follows: TGTGCCAGCAGTTTATGGGGCAGGAGTAATTCACCCCTCCACTTT.